Below, 16 T cell receptor beta chains from the same sample are listed, as sequenced in a study of Ad26.COV2.S vaccination and SARS-CoV-2 variants. Clones were read by immunoSEQ multiplex PCR, and TCRdb kept only the in-frame ones, dropping some. The data show around 310,000 clones, approximately 87% seen once. Treatment in this sample: roughly 18 received Ad26.COV2.S at low or high dose, single or two shots; roughly five received placebo; per-sample allocation not given. The investigators took samples on day 63 after the first vaccine or placebo injection. This specimen consisted of peripheral blood, obtained in a trial of Ad26.COV2.S vaccine versus placebo. The receptors originated from a person between 18 and 65 years old who received the Ad26.COV2.S COVID-19 vaccine or a placebo.

The chain couples TRBV21-1 to TRBJ2-7. TRBV21-1 is classified as a pseudogene. CDR3 length: 18 residues. The CDR3 DNA sequence: TGTGCCAGCAGCAAAGGCCAGAAGATGAGACTCCCAGGATACGAGCAGTACGTC. It yields the protein CASSKGQKMRLPGYEQYV.

The chain couples TRBV2 to TRBJ2-2; the match to TRBD1 covers 7 bases. The CDR3 is 19 residues long. Germline values: CDR1 SNHLY, CDR2 FYNNEI. Losses at the gene ends were 6 bases for V and 0 bases for J; bases not matched to a gene: 16. CDR3 bases: TGTGCCAGCAGCCTAACCCGGGACAGAATCGATTCGAACACCGGGGAGCTGTTTTTT. Encoded protein: CASSLTRDRIDSNTGELFF.

The chain employs TRBV5-4 and TRBJ2-1, with D possibly matching TRBD1 (6 bases). CDR3 length: 15 amino acids. Trimming took off 0 bases at V and 7 bases at J, with 14 bases between the two ends. Germline-derived CDR1 and CDR2 are SGHNT and YYREEE (reference sequence). In DNA form, the CDR3 reads TGTGCCAGCAGCTTGGGGCAGGGGTTTCGAAATGAGCAGTTCTTC. Translating gives CASSLGQGFRNEQFF.

A note on this clone: One end of the junction does not line up with germline, which may come from a read error. The genes are TRBV7-9 and TRBJ1-4, with 8 nucleotides matching TRBD1. The CDR3 spans 13 residues. Germline V gene lookup returns CDR1 SEHNR and CDR2 FQNEAQ (reference sequence). CDR3 protein: CASSFNPTGTGSF. The CDR3 nucleotides are TGTGCCAGCAGCTTTAACCCCACCGGGACAGGATCTTTT. Combining the CDR3 with reference TRBV7-9 and TRBJ1-4 gives the whole variable domain DTGVSQNPRHKITKRGQNVTFRCDPISEHNRLYWYRQTLGQGPEFLTYFQNEAQLEKSRLLSDRFSAERPKGSFSTLEIQRTEQGDSAMYLCASSFNPTGTGSFGSGTQLSVL.

A remark on this clone: The same CDR3 arises from other DNA sequences in this sample as well. DNA of the CDR3: TGTGCCAGCAGCTTGGGGACAGAAGCTTTCTTT. Protein product: CASSLGTEAFF. The chain carries TRBV5-8 and TRBJ1-1; TRBD1 might be the D (5 bases). Germline values: CDR1 SGHTS, CDR2 YDEGEE. V was clipped by 0 bases and J by 8 bases, with 5 bases between them. This CDR3 has 11 amino acids.

The chain's CDR3 is CASSLGQLNQPQHF. The DNA of the CDR3 is TGCGCCAGCAGCTTGGGACAGCTAAATCAGCCCCAGCATTTT. This chain links TRBV10-2 with TRBJ1-5; 7 nucleotides align to TRBD1. Germline CDR1 WSHSY, CDR2 SAAADI. J was trimmed by 4 bases and V by 6 bases; bases with no gene match: 6. The CDR3 has 14 amino acids.

V gene TRBV6-6 combines with J gene TRBJ2-3; weak D call: TRBD1 (6 bases). This CDR3 comprises 14 residues. Deletions cut 6 bases from V and 2 bases from J, with 12 bases between. CDR1 is MNHNY, CDR2 SVGAGI, per germline (reference sequence). For the CDR3, the DNA is TGTGCCAGCAGGGGGGACAAGGACACAGATACGCAGTATTTT. Translated, it gives CASRGDKDTDTQYF.

The chain combines TRBV4-2 with TRBJ1-2, with 7 bases matching TRBD1. Per the germline V gene, CDR1 is LGHNA and CDR2 is YNFKEQ. J gave up 4 bases and V 1 base, and 6 bases lay outside the gene matches. The CDR3 extends over 15 amino acids. CDR3 amino acids: CASSQGDRVGYGYTF. The CDR3 nucleotides read TGTGCCAGCAGCCAAGGAGACAGGGTGGGCTATGGCTACACCTTC.

The chain is built from TRBV6-1 and TRBJ2-6; possible D gene TRBD1, 5 bases. V lost 4 bases to trimming and J lost 0 bases, with 13 bases between them. The CDR3 has 17 residues. Germline CDR1 and CDR2: MNHNS and SASEGT. The CDR3 is CASSALGQVSGANVLTF. CDR3 bases: TGTGCCAGCAGTGCCCTGGGGCAGGTCTCTGGGGCCAACGTCCTGACTTTC.

V and J are TRBV12-3 or TRBV12-4 and TRBJ1-1; 8 bases match TRBD1. This CDR3 spans 13 amino acids. With 6 bases clipped from V and 4 bases from J, the junction kept 4 bases outside the gene matches. The CDR3 DNA reads TGTGCCAGCAGCTACGACAGGGGCACTGAAGCTTTCTTT. The encoded protein is CASSYDRGTEAFF.

V and J are TRBV5-5 and TRBJ1-1; D gene uncertain. This CDR3 is 14 amino acids long. V lost 0 bases, J lost 0 bases, and 6 bases lay in between. Germline CDR1 is SGHKS and CDR2 is YYEKEE (reference sequence). CDR3 coding DNA: TGTGCCAGCAGCTTGGGGGCCATGAACACTGAAGCTTTCTTT. Translating gives CASSLGAMNTEAFF.

The rearrangement uses TRBV19 and TRBJ1-2, with a tentative D call TRBD1 (5 bases). The V gene lost 8 bases and the J gene lost 2 bases, with 9 bases spanning the gap. This CDR3 has 12 residues. Germline V gene sequence: CDR1 LNHDA, CDR2 SQIVND (reference sequence). Here the CDR3 DNA reads TGTGCCAGTGGACACCCCAACTATGGCTACACCTTC. Amino acids: CASGHPNYGYTF.

In its sample, this clone was seen once. The rearrangement joins TRBV5-1 to TRBJ2-3; 11 bases align to TRBD2. Germline CDR1 is SGHRS and CDR2 is YFSETQ. J was trimmed by 6 bases and V by 4 bases; bases with no gene match: 10. The CDR3 is 16 residues long. Written as DNA, the CDR3 is TGCGCCAGCAGCCCCGGGCTAGCGGGGGGTCTGGATACGCAGTATTTT. This encodes CASSPGLAGGLDTQYF.

The CDR3, as DNA: TGTGCCAGCAGCGCGACGCTAGCGGGACTATACGAGCAGTACGTC. Protein product: CASSATLAGLYEQYV. The chain couples TRBV6-2 or TRBV6-3 to TRBJ2-7; 9 positions agree with TRBD2. In germline, CDR1 is MNHEY, CDR2 SVGEGT. Unmatched junction bases numbered 10, after V lost 6 bases and J lost 4 bases. The length of the CDR3 is 15 residues.

This clone has more than one count but fewer than ten. The rearrangement links TRBV18 to TRBJ2-2, with D uncertain. The V and J ends lost 6 bases and 6 bases respectively, with 8 bases between them. The germline V gene has CDR1 KGHSH and CDR2 LQKENI. The CDR3 length is 12 residues. CDR3 in amino acids: CASSLAAGELFF. The DNA for the CDR3 is TGTGCCAGCTCCCTCGCCGCCGGGGAGCTGTTTTTT.

CDR3 DNA: TGTGCCAGTACCAACCGACAGGCGCGGACTGAAGCTTTCTTT. Its protein is CASTNRQARTEAFF. The genes are TRBV19 and TRBJ1-1, with D possibly being TRBD1 (6 bases). The V end lost 7 bases, the J end lost 5 bases, and 17 bases lay between the germline ends. Germline lookup yields CDR1 LNHDA and CDR2 SQIVND (reference sequence). The CDR3 runs 14 residues.